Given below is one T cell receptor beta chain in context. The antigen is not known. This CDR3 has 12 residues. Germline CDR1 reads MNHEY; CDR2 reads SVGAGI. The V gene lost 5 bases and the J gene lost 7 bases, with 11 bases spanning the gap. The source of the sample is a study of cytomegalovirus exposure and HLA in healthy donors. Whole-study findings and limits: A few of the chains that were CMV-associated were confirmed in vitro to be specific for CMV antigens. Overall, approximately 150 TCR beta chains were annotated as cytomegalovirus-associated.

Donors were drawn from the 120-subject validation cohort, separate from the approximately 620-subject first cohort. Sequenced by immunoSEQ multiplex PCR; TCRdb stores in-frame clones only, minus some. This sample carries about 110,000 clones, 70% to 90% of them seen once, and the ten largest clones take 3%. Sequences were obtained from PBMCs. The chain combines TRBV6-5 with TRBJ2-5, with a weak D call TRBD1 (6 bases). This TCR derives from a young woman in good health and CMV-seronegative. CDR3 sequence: CASSQSQGTQYF. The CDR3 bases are TGTGCCAGCAGTCAATCACAGGGGACCCAGTACTTC.